A single sample gave rise to the 28 T cell receptor beta chains below, sequenced in a study of T cells in Graves' hyperthyroidism and ophthalmopathy. From RNA transcripts, TCR beta CDR3 regions were amplified. HTBI primers drove first-round RT-PCR of the TCR CDR3. TCRdb independently ran MiXCR on the multiplex PCR reads; one entry per CDR3 protein. The table records 470,000 or so distinct CDR3 sequences, around 21% of them present only once. Material for sequencing was blood. The receptor source for this set is a man between 18 and 29 years old with Graves' hyperthyroidism.

The sample holds many counts of this clonotype. The chain is built from TRBV19 and TRBJ1-2; D possibly corresponds to TRBD1 (6 bases). Germline V lookup: CDR1 LNHDA, CDR2 SQIVND (reference sequence). The CDR3 totals 19 residues. V shed 5 bases and J shed 5 bases, with 30 bases lying between them. This chain's CDR3 is CASSPALWTASPSLYGYTF. For the CDR3, the DNA is TGTGCCAGTAGTCCAGCATTATGGACAGCCTCACCCTCCCTATATGGCTACACCTTC.

This clonotype was observed at least ten times. This chain uses TRBV18 with TRBJ2-5; D possibly corresponds to TRBD2 (5 bases). The CDR3 runs 14 residues. Trimming removed 0 bases from V and 4 bases from J, with 9 bases in between. Germline V CDR1 and CDR2: KGHSH, LQKENI. CDR3: CASSPPRRRETQYF. In nucleotides, the CDR3 is TGTGCCAGCTCACCACCAAGGAGGAGAGAGACCCAGTACTTC. The whole variable domain, remainder taken from reference TRBV18 and TRBJ2-5, is NAGVMQNPRHLVRRRGQEARLRCSPMKGHSHVYWYRQLPEEGLKFMVYLQKENIIDESGMPKERFSAEFPKEGPSILRIQQVVRGDSAAYFCASSPPRRRETQYFGPGTRLLVL.

This clonotype has a count of ten or more. The gene calls are TRBV27 and TRBJ2-5, with D perhaps TRBD1 (6 bases). Between the trimmed V and J ends, which lost 4 bases and 5 bases, there was a span of 17 bases. This CDR3 spans 15 amino acids. Germline V lookup: CDR1 MNHEY, CDR2 SMNVEV (reference sequence). CDR3 amino acids: CASSWAGAAGETQYF. CDR3 coding DNA: TGTGCCAGCAGTTGGGCAGGGGCCGCCGGGGAGACCCAGTACTTC.

This clonotype occurred many times. The V gene is TRBV28, the J gene TRBJ2-7; D is unclear. Germline CDR1 MDHEN, CDR2 SYDVKM. V lost 4 bases to trimming and J lost 4 bases, with 5 bases between them. The CDR3 covers 11 residues. CDR3 loop: CASSWGYEQYF. The CDR3 nucleotides are TGTGCCAGCAGTTGGGGTTACGAGCAGTACTTC.

This clonotype was seen repeatedly, ten times or more. The V gene is TRBV4-1, the J gene TRBJ2-7; D perhaps matches TRBD1 (5 bases). This CDR3 spans 15 amino acids. Germline CDR1 and CDR2: MGHRA and YSYEKL. V lost 1 base and J lost 3, with 13 bases in between. This CDR3 is CASSQGAGNVYEQYF. Here the CDR3 DNA reads TGCGCCAGCAGCCAAGGGGCAGGGAACGTCTACGAGCAGTACTTC.

This clonotype was seen many times. V usage is TRBV15 and J usage is TRBJ1-2; D is possibly TRBD1 (5 bases). CDR1 is LNHNV, CDR2 YYDKDF, per germline (reference sequence). CDR3 length: 12 residues. With 6 bases removed from V and 7 bases from J, the gap between germline ends came to 12 bases. DNA for the CDR3: TGTGCCACCAGTGGGGCAGGGTTTGGCTACACCTTC. Its protein is CATSGAGFGYTF.

This clonotype has a count of ten or more. V gene TRBV6-4 combines with J gene TRBJ1-1; possible D gene TRBD1, 5 bases. Germline V gene lookup returns CDR1 MRHNA and CDR2 SNTAGT. CDR3 size: 14 residues. V lost 4 bases, J lost 5 bases, and 14 bases lay in between. The CDR3 here is CASSAQWGTTEAFF. CDR3 in DNA: TGTGCCAGCAGTGCGCAGTGGGGGACTACTGAAGCTTTCTTT.

This clonotype has at least ten counts. The J gene is TRBJ2-7, the V gene TRBV4-1, with D hard to call. V lost 1 base and J lost 9, with 16 bases in between. The CDR3 is 14 residues long. CDR1 MGHRA and CDR2 YSYEKL come from the germline V gene. Here the CDR3 DNA reads TGCGCCAGCAGCCAAGCTACGGGTATTCCTATGCAGTACTTC. Its protein product is CASSQATGIPMQYF.

Only a few counts were recorded for this clonotype. V usage is TRBV29-1 and J usage is TRBJ1-1; 7 nucleotides match TRBD1. CDR1 is SQVTM, CDR2 ANQGSEA, per germline. The length of the CDR3 is 13 residues. After removal of 1 base from V and 8 bases from J, the junction contained 7 bases not matched to a gene. CDR3 sequence (DNA): TGCAGCGTTGAAGCCTGGGACAGCCCGGAAGCTTTCTTT. Translated: CSVEAWDSPEAFF. The full variable domain, in which reference TRBV29-1 and TRBJ1-1 provide the parts outside the CDR3, is SAVISQKPSRDICQRGTSLTIQCQVDSQVTMMFWYRQQPGQSLTLIATANQGSEATYESGFVIDKFPISRPNLTFSTLTVSNMSPEDSSIYLCSVEAWDSPEAFFGQGTRLTVV.

In its sample, this clonotype was seen a few times. V and J are TRBV13 and TRBJ2-7; D unresolved. The ends were cut back, 2 bases at V and 2 bases at J, with 10 bases in the middle. The germline gives CDR1 PRHDT, CDR2 FYEKMQ (reference sequence). The CDR3 has 14 residues. The CDR3 DNA follows: TGTGCCAGCAGCTTACAAGCGTCAACCTACGAGCAGTACTTC. Amino acid sequence: CASSLQASTYEQYF.

This clonotype has a count of ten or more. The chain combines TRBV12-3 or TRBV12-4 with TRBJ1-2; D might be TRBD1 (5 bases). CDR3 length equals 13 residues. V was shortened by 3 bases and J by 7 bases, with 12 bases between the two germline ends. Written as DNA, the CDR3 is TGTGCCAGCAGTTTGGGTGGGGGTCTTGGCTACACCTTC. Residues: CASSLGGGLGYTF.

There are many counts of this clonotype. The rearrangement uses TRBV4-1 and TRBJ1-2; D ambiguous. V dropped 7 bases and J dropped 3 bases, with 15 bases sitting between them. CDR1 and CDR2 (germline): MGHRA, YSYEKL. The CDR3 covers 14 residues. The CDR3 is CASNRPGRDYGYTF. Written as DNA, the CDR3 is TGCGCCAGCAACCGGCCCGGGCGCGACTATGGCTACACCTTC.

This clonotype was counted a few times. The chain joins TRBV28 to TRBJ1-6; D possibly corresponds to TRBD1 (5 bases). Germline V gene sequence: CDR1 MDHEN, CDR2 SYDVKM. Trimming stripped 5 bases from V and 5 bases from J, with 13 bases between. This CDR3 has 15 residues. DNA of the CDR3: TGTGCCAGCAGTACCCGACAGCGTAATAATTCACCCCTCCACTTT. Its protein product is CASSTRQRNNSPLHF.

This clonotype has only a few counts. The chain uses TRBV24-1 and TRBJ2-3, with D perhaps matching TRBD2 (6 bases). Germline V gives CDR1 KGHDR, CDR2 SFDVKD. This CDR3 has 17 amino acids. V lost 1 base, J lost 2 bases, and 15 bases lay in between. CDR3 DNA: TGTGCCACCAGTGATTTTATCGGGAGCGGAGTCACAGATACGCAGTATTTT. Translating gives CATSDFIGSGVTDTQYF.

This chain uses TRBV20-1 with TRBJ1-5, with 10 nucleotides matching TRBD1. V was pared by 6 bases and J by 6 bases, with 2 bases of the junction left unmatched. The CDR3 contains 12 residues. Germline CDR1 DFQATT, CDR2 SNEGSKA (reference sequence). CDR3 sequence: CSAGQGGQPQHF. The CDR3 bases are TGCAGTGCCGGACAGGGGGGTCAGCCCCAGCATTTT.

This clonotype was recorded at least ten times. The chain couples TRBV12-3 or TRBV12-4 to TRBJ1-5, with a tentative D call TRBD1 (5 bases). The V gene lost 5 bases and the J gene lost 5 bases, with 10 bases spanning the gap. CDR3 length: 13 residues. The CDR3 region has the DNA TGTGCCAGCAGTGGGACGGTTTATCAGCCCCAGCATTTT. This sequence encodes CASSGTVYQPQHF.

This clonotype showed up just a few times. The chain couples TRBV5-1 to TRBJ2-2, with TRBD2 matching over 14 bases. The germline gives CDR1 SGHRS, CDR2 YFSETQ. Trimming at V came to 0 bases and at J to 3 bases, leaving 10 bases not matched to a gene. CDR3 length: 20 amino acids. CDR3 protein: CASSLEAPGLAGDHTGELFF. The CDR3 DNA follows: TGCGCCAGCAGCTTGGAAGCCCCGGGACTAGCGGGGGACCACACCGGGGAGCTGTTTTTT.

In this sample, this clonotype turned up many times. This chain connects TRBV27 to TRBJ2-2; no definite D call. CDR3 size: 14 residues. Between the trimmed V and J ends, which lost 8 bases and 6 bases, there was a span of 16 bases. Germline loops: CDR1 MNHEY, CDR2 SMNVEV (reference sequence). CDR3 DNA sequence: TGTGCCAGCGGTGAGAGTTACACCTCCGGGGAGCTGTTTTTT. Residues: CASGESYTSGELFF.

V gene TRBV7-6 combines with J gene TRBJ2-7, with TRBD2 matching 7 bases. V lost 3 bases to trimming and J lost 0 bases; unmatched junction nucleotides: 5. The CDR3 has 15 residues. Germline CDR1 and CDR2: SGHVS and FNYEAQ. CDR3 loop: CASSFSSGSSYEQYF. DNA of the CDR3: TGTGCCAGCAGCTTCTCTAGCGGCAGCTCCTACGAGCAGTACTTC.

The chain uses TRBV20-1 and TRBJ2-5; unclear D gene. V lost 2 bases and J lost 1, with 20 bases in between. The CDR3 sequence is 17 residues long. Looked up from germline, CDR1 is DFQATT and CDR2 is SNEGSKA (reference sequence). CDR3 loop: CSARTLLAVKSQETQYF. The CDR3 DNA reads TGCAGTGCTAGAACTCTATTGGCAGTCAAATCCCAAGAGACCCAGTACTTC.

This clonotype has ten or more counts. The genes are TRBV12-3 or TRBV12-4 and TRBJ2-4; D gene unclear. The CDR3 is 13 residues long. V was trimmed by 6 bases and J by 0 bases, leaving 6 bases between them. In DNA, the CDR3 is TGTGCCAGCAGCTGGGAAGCCAAAAACATTCAGTACTTC. This gives the protein CASSWEAKNIQYF.

The table lists this clonotype with many counts. DNA of the CDR3: TGTGCCAGCAGTTTAGATGGGCAGGCTAATCAGCCCCAGCATTTT. Its translation: CASSLDGQANQPQHF. V gene TRBV12-3 or TRBV12-4 combines with J gene TRBJ1-5; D is uncertain. Trimming pared 1 base from V and 4 bases from J, leaving 11 bases between. This CDR3 is built from 15 residues.

The genes are TRBV4-1 and TRBJ2-7, with a tentative D call TRBD2 (6 bases). The CDR3 contains 16 residues. V lost 2 bases and J 3 bases, leaving 17 bases between the germline ends. In germline, CDR1 is MGHRA, CDR2 YSYEKL. The CDR3 protein is CASSQMSSEGFYEQYF. For the CDR3, the DNA is TGCGCCAGCAGCCAAATGTCTAGCGAGGGGTTCTACGAGCAGTACTTC.

The CDR3 coding sequence is TGTGCCAGCAGCCAGGGGGTTAACTATGGCTACACCTTC. Protein product: CASSQGVNYGYTF. The chain has TRBV7-3 and TRBJ1-2; the match to TRBD1 covers 7 bases. The CDR3 spans 13 residues. After removal of 5 bases from V and 1 base from J, the junction contained 1 base not matched to a gene. CDR1 SGHTA and CDR2 FQGTGA come from the germline V gene.

In DNA form, the CDR3 reads TGCAGTGCTGGTAGGGCCTACGAGCAGTACTTC. Its translation: CSAGRAYEQYF. The V call is TRBV20-1, the J call TRBJ2-7; D not resolved. Between the trimmed V and J ends, which lost 5 bases and 2 bases, there was a span of 7 bases. The germline V gene has CDR1 DFQATT and CDR2 SNEGSKA (reference sequence). The CDR3 extends over 11 amino acids.

In this sample, this clonotype turned up many times. The chain joins TRBV27 to TRBJ2-2; D remains ambiguous. V lost 4 bases, J lost 1 base, and 10 bases lay in between. Germline V gene lookup returns CDR1 MNHEY and CDR2 SMNVEV (reference sequence). The CDR3 is 15 amino acids. CDR3 loop: CASSSPMENTGELFF. The CDR3 DNA reads as TGTGCCAGCAGTTCCCCCATGGAGAACACCGGGGAGCTGTTTTTT.

This clonotype was counted a few times. The chain joins TRBV18 to TRBJ2-5; 13 bases map to TRBD2. From germline, CDR1 is KGHSH and CDR2 LQKENI. The CDR3 totals 17 residues. With 0 bases clipped from V and 2 bases from J, the junction kept 3 bases outside the gene matches. For the CDR3, the DNA is TGTGCCAGCTCACCACCGTGGACTAGCGGGGGTCAAGAGACCCAGTACTTC. Protein sequence: CASSPPWTSGGQETQYF.

In this sample, this clonotype turned up once. The chain combines TRBV29-1 with TRBJ2-5; D may be TRBD1 or TRBD2 (7 bases each). This CDR3 contains 12 residues. V was pared by 5 bases and J by 5 bases, with 12 bases between. Germline values: CDR1 SQVTM, CDR2 ANQGSEA. The CDR3 region has the DNA TGCAGCGTTAACAGGGGAGGGGAGACCCAGTACTTC. Protein: CSVNRGGETQYF.